One and the same sample provided the 26 T cell receptor beta chains below, sequenced in a study of T cell repertoires in cytomegalovirus infection. TCRdb itself ran the reads through MiXCR, one entry per CDR3 protein. This sample has 250,000 to 300,000 distinct CDR3 sequences, with less than 25% found just once. Antigens of these TCRs are unknown. Sequences were derived from cultured PBMCs, sampled from culture after CMV antigen stimulation. These TCRs come from a human donor in good health (CMV status not recorded). Some clones in this sample may be carry-over from other donors' samples.

This clonotype was counted many times. V gene TRBV6-1 combines with J gene TRBJ2-7, with D perhaps matching TRBD1 (6 bases). The CDR3 has 13 residues. V lost 5 bases to trimming and J lost 1 base, with 9 bases between them. Germline-derived CDR1 and CDR2 are MNHNS and SASEGT. CDR3 region: CASSTDRSYEQYV. DNA of the CDR3: TGTGCCAGCAGTACGGACAGATCCTACGAGCAGTACGTC.

This clonotype was counted between two and nine times. The rearrangement uses TRBV20-1 and TRBJ1-2; D gene uncertain. Trimming removed 3 bases from V and 5 bases from J, with 16 bases in between. Germline V gene data show CDR1 as DFQATT and CDR2 as SNEGSKA (reference sequence). There are 14 residues in the CDR3. In DNA form, the CDR3 reads TGCAGTGCTAGTTCGGCTGGGAACGGTTATGGCTACACCTTC. Protein sequence: CSASSAGNGYGYTF.

This clonotype was detected ten times or more. The rearrangement links TRBV28 to TRBJ2-7; D remains ambiguous. The CDR3 sequence is 13 residues long. Germline values: CDR1 MDHEN, CDR2 SYDVKM. Trimming stripped 7 bases from V and 3 bases from J, with 13 bases between. The CDR3 loop reads CASNPSLGYEQYF. Here the CDR3 DNA reads TGTGCCAGCAACCCCAGTTTGGGCTACGAGCAGTACTTC.

This clonotype has at least ten counts. The genes are TRBV6-1 and TRBJ1-2; no clear D gene. Germline CDR1 reads MNHNS; CDR2 reads SASEGT. Trimming stripped 5 bases from V and 5 bases from J, with 15 bases between. The length of the CDR3 is 14 residues. CDR3 bases: TGTGCCAGCAGTTTCGGGTCCCTCGGATATGGCTACACCTTC. Protein: CASSFGSLGYGYTF.

This clonotype has a handful of counts. The chain uses TRBV10-3 and TRBJ2-1, with TRBD2 matching 7 bases. The CDR3 totals 14 residues. The V gene end was trimmed by 6 bases and the J gene end by 1 base; junction bases not matched to a gene: 3. CDR1 is ENHRY, CDR2 SYGVKD, per germline. The CDR3 nucleotides read TGTGCCATCAGCGGACTAGGATCCTACAATGAGCAGTTCTTC. Its protein is CAISGLGSYNEQFF.

This sequence joins TRBV6-1 and TRBJ2-7; 13 bases are shared with TRBD2. Trimming removed 6 bases from V and 7 bases from J; junction bases left unmatched: 3. The CDR3 loop spans 13 amino acids. The germline CDR1 and CDR2 sequences are MNHNS and SASEGT. CDR3 DNA sequence: TGTGCCAGCAGCCGGGGACTAGCGGGGGAGCAGTACTTC. Translating gives CASSRGLAGEQYF.

This chain links TRBV28 with TRBJ2-7; the D gene could be TRBD1 or TRBD2 (5 bases each). V dropped 3 bases and J dropped 4 bases, with 16 bases sitting between them. This CDR3 has 15 amino acids. CDR1 is MDHEN and CDR2 is SYDVKM in the germline V gene. The chain's CDR3 is CASSFWGNGAYEQYF. DNA of the CDR3: TGTGCCAGCAGTTTCTGGGGGAACGGGGCTTACGAGCAGTACTTC.

The chain links TRBV7-2 to TRBJ2-7; 14 nucleotides line up with TRBD2. This CDR3 is 16 amino acids long. Germline V CDR1 and CDR2: SGHTA, FQGNSA. J gave up 7 bases and V 5 bases, and 10 bases lay outside the gene matches. CDR3 in DNA: TGTGCCAGCAGCATAACCGGGACTAGCGGGAGACGGGAGCAGTACGTC. Amino acid sequence: CASSITGTSGRREQYV.

This clonotype has just a few counts. The rearrangement joins TRBV2 to TRBJ1-1, with no clear D. V gave up 8 bases and J gave up 4 bases, with 8 bases separating them. Germline CDR1 reads SNHLY; CDR2 reads FYNNEI. There are 11 residues in the CDR3. The CDR3 bases are TGTGCCAGCCATTACTTCACTGAAGCTTTCTTT. This translates into CASHYFTEAFF.

Ten or more counts support this clonotype. This chain connects TRBV7-2 to TRBJ2-1, with 7 bases lining up with TRBD2. This CDR3 region has 15 residues. The V segment lost 1 base and the J segment 7 bases; nucleotides outside the gene matches: 7. The V gene's germline CDR1 is SGHTA and CDR2 FQGNSA. The CDR3 loop reads CASSLVGGRGNEQFF. CDR3 coding DNA: TGTGCCAGCAGCTTAGTGGGCGGGAGAGGGAATGAGCAGTTCTTC.

This clonotype has just a few counts. V usage is TRBV19 and J usage is TRBJ1-3; D is uncertain. V dropped 3 bases and J dropped 0 bases, with 12 bases sitting between them. The CDR3 is 16 residues long. Germline lookup yields CDR1 LNHDA and CDR2 SQIVND (reference sequence). The CDR3 DNA is TGTGCCAGTAGTATTAGCCCGGGAAGCTCTGGAAACACCATATATTTT. This codes for CASSISPGSSGNTIYF.

The chain couples TRBV4-3 to TRBJ1-1; 7 positions match TRBD1. The CDR3 has 17 residues. With V trimmed by 4 bases and J by 4 bases, 15 bases remained unmatched. From germline, CDR1 is LGHNA and CDR2 YSLEER. The CDR3 bases are TGCGCCAGCAGCCGAGTCGACAGGGTTTACAAGGGCACTGAAGCTTTCTTT. It codes for CASSRVDRVYKGTEAFF.

There are a few counts of this clonotype. The chain couples TRBV19 to TRBJ2-1; 13 positions match TRBD2. Germline V lookup: CDR1 LNHDA, CDR2 SQIVND (reference sequence). After removal of 7 bases from V and 6 bases from J, the junction contained 3 bases not matched to a gene. CDR3 size: 14 residues. CDR3 coding DNA: TGTGCCAGTATTGGGACTAGCGGGGTCAATGAGCAGTTCTTC. Translated: CASIGTSGVNEQFF.

This clonotype occurred a few times. CDR3 sequence: CASSLSRGHVTYEQYV. In DNA, the CDR3 is TGTGCCAGCAGCTTAAGCAGGGGCCACGTGACCTACGAGCAGTACGTC. The gene calls are TRBV7-9 and TRBJ2-7; maybe TRBD1 (6 bases). Germline loops: CDR1 SEHNR, CDR2 FQNEAQ (reference sequence). This CDR3 has 16 residues. With 2 bases removed from V and 2 bases from J, the gap between germline ends came to 16 bases.

This clonotype was seen a few times. The chain employs TRBV7-3 and TRBJ2-3; D ambiguous. This CDR3 contains 12 residues. CDR1 and CDR2 from the germline V gene are SGHTA and FQGTGA. V was shortened by 5 bases and J by 5 bases, with 8 bases between the two germline ends. The CDR3 region is CASSGELDTQYF. CDR3 nucleotides: TGTGCCAGCAGCGGCGAATTAGATACGCAGTATTTT.

This clonotype is a singleton in its sample. J is TRBJ2-1 and V is TRBV9; 8 bases agree with TRBD2. Germline V CDR1 and CDR2: SGDLS, YYNGEE. Trimming took 4 bases from V and 0 from J; bases not matched to a gene: 9. This CDR3 spans 17 amino acids. DNA for the CDR3: TGTGCCAGCAGCTCTCACCTTAGCGGGGACTCCTACAATGAGCAGTTCTTC. Its protein product is CASSSHLSGDSYNEQFF. The full variable domain, completed using reference TRBV9 and TRBJ2-1, is DSGVTQTPKHLITATGQRVTLRCSPRSGDLSVYWYQQSLDQGLQFLIQYYNGEERAKGNILERFSAQQFPDLHSELNLSSLELGDSALYFCASSSHLSGDSYNEQFFGPGTRLTVL.

This clonotype was recorded at least ten times. This chain connects TRBV7-8 to TRBJ1-2; 7 bases match TRBD1. This CDR3 is 17 amino acids long. Germline CDR1 and CDR2: SGHVS and FQNEAQ. V was pared by 5 bases and J by 0 bases, with 12 bases of the junction left unmatched. In DNA form, the CDR3 reads TGTGCCAGCAGCACCCGGACAGGATTAAAAGCTAACTATGGCTACACCTTC. Protein product: CASSTRTGLKANYGYTF.

The table lists this clonotype with a few counts. V is TRBV11-2 and J is TRBJ1-4; no firm D call. The V end lost 6 bases, the J end lost 6 bases, and 17 bases lay between the germline ends. This CDR3 contains 15 residues. CDR1 is SGHAT, CDR2 FQNNGV, per germline. CDR3 sequence (DNA): TGTGCCAGCAGTTCCCTAGGACGGCTGGATGAAAAACTGTTTTTT. Its protein is CASSSLGRLDEKLFF.

This clonotype was detected many times. This rearrangement joins TRBV7-2 to TRBJ2-2, with 12 bases lining up with TRBD2. Trimming cost V 5 bases and J 0 bases; bases outside gene matches: 10. The CDR3 extends over 19 amino acids. Per germline, CDR1 SGHTA and CDR2 FQGNSA. CDR3 DNA: TGTGCCAGCAGCCGAGCCCCGTCTAGCGGGAGGGCGAACACCGGGGAGCTGTTTTTT. Its translation: CASSRAPSSGRANTGELFF.

V and J are TRBV12-3 or TRBV12-4 and TRBJ2-3; D not resolved. The CDR3 contains 15 residues. Trimming pared 8 bases from V and 2 bases from J, leaving 17 bases between. The CDR3 region is CASPPGPTATDTQYF. CDR3 in DNA: TGTGCCAGCCCTCCCGGACCCACCGCCACAGATACGCAGTATTTT.

This clonotype was observed many times. The rearrangement uses TRBV4-1 and TRBJ1-4; D might be TRBD1 (5 bases). The CDR3 contains 13 residues. Trimming left V 3 bases short and J 14 bases short, with 16 bases between. Germline V gene sequence: CDR1 MGHRA, CDR2 YSYEKL. The CDR3 DNA sequence: TGCGCCAGCAGCCACCCTGGGGCCGACATTCTGTTTTTT. Translated: CASSHPGADILFF.

The rearrangement links TRBV12-3 or TRBV12-4 to TRBJ1-4, with a weak D call TRBD1 (5 bases). The CDR3 totals 15 residues. V dropped 2 bases and J dropped 6 bases, with 13 bases sitting between them. The DNA of the CDR3 is TGTGCCAGCAGTTTATTCGGTCAGGGAGATGAAAAACTGTTTTTT. Protein sequence: CASSLFGQGDEKLFF.

The sample holds many counts of this clonotype. The chain uses TRBV7-8 and TRBJ2-3; D not certain. CDR3 size: 16 residues. Germline V gene lookup returns CDR1 SGHVS and CDR2 FQNEAQ. V was pared by 2 bases and J by 1 base, with 13 bases between. This CDR3 reads CASSLSGRRGTDTQYF. The CDR3 DNA reads as TGTGCCAGCAGCTTATCCGGTCGTCGGGGCACAGATACGCAGTATTTT. Full variable domain (outside the CDR3, taken from reference TRBV7-8 and TRBJ2-3): GAGVSQSPRYKVAKRGQDVALRCDPISGHVSLFWYQQALGQGPEFLTYFQNEAQLDKSGLPSDRFFAERPEGSVSTLKIQRTQQEDSAVYLCASSLSGRRGTDTQYFGPGTRLTVL.

V and J are TRBV13 and TRBJ1-3; the D gene is possibly TRBD1 (6 bases). The germline V and J ends were trimmed by 4 bases and 0 bases, with 13 bases remaining between them. Germline CDR1 reads PRHDT; CDR2 reads FYEKMQ (reference sequence). The CDR3 length is 16 residues. CDR3 protein: CASSSQGTYSGNTIYF. Here the CDR3 DNA reads TGTGCCAGCAGCTCTCAGGGGACATACTCTGGAAACACCATATATTTT.

V and J are TRBV20-1 and TRBJ1-1; D is perhaps TRBD1 (6 bases). The CDR3 is made up of 12 amino acids. Germline loops: CDR1 DFQATT, CDR2 SNEGSKA (reference sequence). In nucleotides, the CDR3 is TGCAGCTCACAGGGTGGGGACACTGAAGCTTTCTTT. Amino acids: CSSQGGDTEAFF.

This chain links TRBV19 with TRBJ1-2, with D hard to call. Looked up from germline, CDR1 is LNHDA and CDR2 is SQIVND (reference sequence). The CDR3 spans 13 residues. V lost 6 bases to trimming and J lost 2 bases, with 10 bases between them. In DNA form, the CDR3 reads TGTGCCAGTAGGGATAATAACAACTATGGCTACACCTTC. Translated, it gives CASRDNNNYGYTF.